The entry below gives a single TCR beta chain sequence along with its context. Original analysis: Estimates of nucleated cell counts were drawn from the amplification of reference gene primers. Sequencing used immunoSEQ multiplex PCR; TCRdb keeps in-frame clones, though not all of them. V, J and clone size reflect that table, while D and trimming were determined from the DNA. The table shows about 23,000 clones, with 88% occurring only once. This entry belongs to a study of blood T cell repertoires in COVID-19. The wider study: Sample material is recorded as cDNA or gDNA derived from T cells, B-cell-depleted T cells, or PBMCs.

The sequenced sample consisted of peripheral blood. The source is a man in his sixties or seventies in a cohort sampled during active COVID-19.

The CDR3 spells CASSFPQETQYF. In DNA form, the CDR3 reads TGTGCCAGTAGCTTTCCCCAAGAGACCCAGTACTTC. The J gene is TRBJ2-5, the V gene TRBV6-5; D gene uncertain. Looked up from germline, CDR1 is MNHEY and CDR2 is SVGAGI. The V and J ends lost 9 bases and 1 base respectively, with 9 bases between them. The CDR3 runs 12 residues.